These T cell receptor beta chains were read from a single sample in a study of T-cell memory formation after mild COVID-19. Each CDR3 protein is one row after TCRdb ran MiXCR on the 5' RACE reads. The sample holds about 560,000 distinct CDR3 sequences, 18% seen once. Sequencing input: PBMCs or a T cell subset sorted from them (not recorded which). The receptors stem from an adult woman who had mild COVID-19 (a few samples of this study predate the infection). Cell type and time point are not known. The CDR3 runs from the conserved cysteine through the conserved F or W. Rows may omit the clone size; those that give it use once, few, many or a size class.

clone_size j_call v_call cdr3_aa
many TRBJ2-3 TRBV5-1 CASSLGHSTDTQYF
few TRBJ2-1 TRBV7-6 CASSLAGGQVGNEQFF
few TRBJ2-2 TRBV7-9 CASSLVGLGDGELFF
NA TRBJ1-2 TRBV20-1 CSARDSGREVGGYTF
NA TRBJ2-7 TRBV7-9 CASSPTYLGTPYEQYF
few TRBJ2-1 TRBV12-3/TRBV12-4 CASRLRGVGYNEQFF
NA TRBJ2-1 TRBV24-1 CATSDFRDRNSYNEQFF
many TRBJ2-2 TRBV19 CASSIPPGELFF
many TRBJ2-7 TRBV12-3/TRBV12-4 CASSLGAGGPYEQYF
few TRBJ2-1 TRBV20-1 CSARDPSGRTNEQFF
NA TRBJ2-3 TRBV24-1 CATSDLPGSGTDTQYF
NA TRBJ1-2 TRBV5-1 CASSLVVERGYTF
few TRBJ1-4 TRBV12-3/TRBV12-4 CASTLTGPNEKLFF
once TRBJ2-2 TRBV20-1 CSARMPGRITGELFF
NA TRBJ2-2 TRBV19 CASWASAGGRTGELFF
NA TRBJ2-7 TRBV5-1 CASSLTSGGNYEQYF
NA TRBJ2-7 TRBV5-1 CASSGPDRIEQYF
few TRBJ2-1 TRBV5-1 CASSPEGSPYNEQFF
few TRBJ2-7 TRBV7-9 CASSSGSLEQYF